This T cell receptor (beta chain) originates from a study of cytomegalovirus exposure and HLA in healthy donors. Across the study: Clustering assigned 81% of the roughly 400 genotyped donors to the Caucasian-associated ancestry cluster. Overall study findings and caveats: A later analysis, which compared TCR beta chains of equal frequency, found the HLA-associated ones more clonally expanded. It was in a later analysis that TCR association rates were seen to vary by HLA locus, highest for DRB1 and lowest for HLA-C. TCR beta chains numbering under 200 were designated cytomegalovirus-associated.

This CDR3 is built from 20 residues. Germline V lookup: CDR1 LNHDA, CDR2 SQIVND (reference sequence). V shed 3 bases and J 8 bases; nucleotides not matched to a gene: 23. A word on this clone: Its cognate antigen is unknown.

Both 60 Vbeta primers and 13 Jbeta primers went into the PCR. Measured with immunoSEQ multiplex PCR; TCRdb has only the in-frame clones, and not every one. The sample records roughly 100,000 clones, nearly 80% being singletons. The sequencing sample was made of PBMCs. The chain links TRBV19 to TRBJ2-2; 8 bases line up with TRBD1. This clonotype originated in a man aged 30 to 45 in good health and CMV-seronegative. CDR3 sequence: CASSIPEGQASARSAGELFF. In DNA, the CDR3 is TGTGCCAGTAGTATTCCGGAGGGACAGGCCTCCGCGCGAAGCGCGGGGGAGCTGTTTTTT.